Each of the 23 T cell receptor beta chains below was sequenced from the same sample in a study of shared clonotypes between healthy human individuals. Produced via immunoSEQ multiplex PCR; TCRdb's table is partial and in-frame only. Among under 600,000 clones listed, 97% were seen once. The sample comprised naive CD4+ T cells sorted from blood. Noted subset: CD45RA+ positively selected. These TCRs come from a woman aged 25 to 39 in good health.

DNA of the CDR3: TGTGCCAGCAAGGGACGAACCTACGAGCAGTACTTC. Protein sequence: CASKGRTYEQYF. The chain carries TRBV28 and TRBJ2-7, with D perhaps matching TRBD1 or TRBD2 (5 bases each). This CDR3 comprises 12 residues. With 7 bases removed from V and 2 bases from J, the gap between germline ends came to 9 bases. CDR1 is MDHEN and CDR2 is SYDVKM in the germline V gene.

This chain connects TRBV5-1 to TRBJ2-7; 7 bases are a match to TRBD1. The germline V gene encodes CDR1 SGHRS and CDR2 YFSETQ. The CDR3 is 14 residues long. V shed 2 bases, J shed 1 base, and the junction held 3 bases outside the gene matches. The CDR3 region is CASSFDRASYEQYF. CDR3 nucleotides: TGCGCCAGCAGCTTTGACAGGGCGTCCTACGAGCAGTACTTC.

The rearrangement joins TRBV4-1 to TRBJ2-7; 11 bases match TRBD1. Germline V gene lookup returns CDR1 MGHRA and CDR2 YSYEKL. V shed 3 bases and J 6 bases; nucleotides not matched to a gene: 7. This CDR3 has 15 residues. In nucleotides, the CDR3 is TGCGCCAGCAGCCAGACGAGGACAGGGGGCATCGAGCAGTACTTC. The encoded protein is CASSQTRTGGIEQYF.

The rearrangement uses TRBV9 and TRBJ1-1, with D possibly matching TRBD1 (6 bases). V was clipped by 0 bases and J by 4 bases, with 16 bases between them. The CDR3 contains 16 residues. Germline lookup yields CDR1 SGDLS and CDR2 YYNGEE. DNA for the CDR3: TGTGCCAGCAGCGTAGTAACGGGGGGCTCGGGCACTGAAGCTTTCTTT. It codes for CASSVVTGGSGTEAFF.

In nucleotides, the CDR3 is TGTGCCAGTAGGGGCAACAGCGGGAAGTCAAGGAATGAGCAGTTCTTC. Amino acid sequence: CASRGNSGKSRNEQFF. The chain combines TRBV19 with TRBJ2-1; the match to TRBD2 covers 7 bases. The CDR3 is 16 residues long. CDR1 and CDR2 from the germline V gene are LNHDA and SQIVND (reference sequence). Trimming removed 6 bases from V and 7 bases from J; junction bases left unmatched: 15.

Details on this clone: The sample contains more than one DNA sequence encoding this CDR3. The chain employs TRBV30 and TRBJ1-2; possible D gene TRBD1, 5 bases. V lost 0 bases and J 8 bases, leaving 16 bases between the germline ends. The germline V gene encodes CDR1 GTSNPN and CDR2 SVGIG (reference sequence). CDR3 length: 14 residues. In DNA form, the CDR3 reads TGTGCCTGGAGTGTATCCGGGGCGGGGGGGGGCTACACCTTC. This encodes CAWSVSGAGGGYTF.

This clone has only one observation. The CDR3 reads CARRSATFEDEQFF. The DNA of the CDR3 is TGTGCCAGACGTTCAGCTACGTTCGAGGATGAGCAGTTCTTC. The genes are TRBV2 and TRBJ2-1; D call uncertain. Between the trimmed V and J ends, which lost 9 bases and 8 bases, there was a span of 20 bases. Germline values: CDR1 SNHLY, CDR2 FYNNEI. This CDR3 is 14 amino acids long.

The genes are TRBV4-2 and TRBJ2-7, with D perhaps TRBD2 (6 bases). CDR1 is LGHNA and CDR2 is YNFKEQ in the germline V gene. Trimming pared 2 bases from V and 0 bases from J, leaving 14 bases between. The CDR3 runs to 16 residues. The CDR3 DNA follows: TGTGCCAGCAGCCAAATTGGGAGGAGTAGCTCCTACGAGCAGTACTTC. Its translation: CASSQIGRSSSYEQYF.

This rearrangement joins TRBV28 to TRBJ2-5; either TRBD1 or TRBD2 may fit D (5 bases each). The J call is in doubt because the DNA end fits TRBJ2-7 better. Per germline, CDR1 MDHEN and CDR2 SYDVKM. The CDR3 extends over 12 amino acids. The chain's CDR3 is CASTEGTFEQYF. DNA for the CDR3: TGTGCCAGCACTGAAGGGACCTTCGAGCAGTACTTC.

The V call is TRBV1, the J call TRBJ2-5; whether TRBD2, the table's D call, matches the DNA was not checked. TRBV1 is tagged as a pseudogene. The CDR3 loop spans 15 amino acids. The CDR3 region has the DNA TGCACCAGCAGCCAATATAGCGGACTGGGGGAGACCCAGTACTTC. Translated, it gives CTSSQYSGLGETQYF.

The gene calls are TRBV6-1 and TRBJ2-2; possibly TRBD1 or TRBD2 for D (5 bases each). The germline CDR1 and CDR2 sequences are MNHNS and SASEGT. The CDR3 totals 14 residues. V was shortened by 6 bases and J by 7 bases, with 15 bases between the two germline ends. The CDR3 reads CASRGRVGDGELFF. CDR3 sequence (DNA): TGTGCCAGCAGAGGAAGGGTGGGGGACGGGGAGCTGTTTTTT.

The CDR3 is CASSLGSGVDEQYF. The CDR3 region has the DNA TGTGCCAGCAGCTTAGGGTCTGGGGTCGACGAGCAGTACTTC. The V and J genes are TRBV7-9 and TRBJ2-7; D gene unclear. Germline lookup yields CDR1 SEHNR and CDR2 FQNEAQ (reference sequence). V dropped 1 base and J dropped 5 bases, with 12 bases sitting between them. The CDR3 is 14 amino acids.

In DNA form, the CDR3 reads TGCGCCAGCAGCCAAGATAGGGTGTCGGGACAGGGGGCTTTTCACTATGGCTACACCTTC. The encoded protein is CASSQDRVSGQGAFHYGYTF. V gene TRBV4-1 combines with J gene TRBJ1-2; 12 positions agree with TRBD1. Unmatched junction bases numbered 14, after V lost 0 bases and J lost 3 bases. Germline V lookup: CDR1 MGHRA, CDR2 YSYEKL. CDR3 length: 20 amino acids.

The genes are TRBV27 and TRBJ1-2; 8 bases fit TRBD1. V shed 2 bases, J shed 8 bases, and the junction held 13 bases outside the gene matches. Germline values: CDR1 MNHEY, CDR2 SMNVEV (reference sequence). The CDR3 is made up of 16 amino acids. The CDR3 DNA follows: TGTGCCAGCAGTTTAGACTTGGGGCAGGGGGCAGAGGGCTACACCTTC. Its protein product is CASSLDLGQGAEGYTF.

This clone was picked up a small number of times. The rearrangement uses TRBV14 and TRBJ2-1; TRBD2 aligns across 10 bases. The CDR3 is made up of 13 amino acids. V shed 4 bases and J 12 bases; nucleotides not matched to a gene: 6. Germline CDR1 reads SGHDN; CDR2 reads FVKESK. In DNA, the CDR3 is TGTGCCAGCAGCCCAGCGGGAGGGTCTCGGCAGTTCTTC. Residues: CASSPAGGSRQFF. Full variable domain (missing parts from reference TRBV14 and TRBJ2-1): EAGVTQFPSHSVIEKGQTVTLRCDPISGHDNLYWYRRVMGKEIKFLLHFVKESKQDESGMPNNRFLAERTGGTYSTLKVQPAELEDSGVYFCASSPAGGSRQFFGPGTRLTVL.

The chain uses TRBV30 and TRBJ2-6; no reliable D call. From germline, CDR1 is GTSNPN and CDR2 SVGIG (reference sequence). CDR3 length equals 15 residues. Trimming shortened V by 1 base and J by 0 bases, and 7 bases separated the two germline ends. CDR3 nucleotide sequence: TGTGCCTGGAGTGGAATAGGCTCTGGGGCCAACGTCCTGACTTTC. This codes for CAWSGIGSGANVLTF.

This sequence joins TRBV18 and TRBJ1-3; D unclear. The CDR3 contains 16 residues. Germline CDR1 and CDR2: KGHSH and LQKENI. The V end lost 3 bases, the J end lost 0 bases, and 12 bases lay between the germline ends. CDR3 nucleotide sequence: TGTGCCAGCTCACCTATGGGGTCTATCTCTGGAAACACCATATATTTT. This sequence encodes CASSPMGSISGNTIYF.

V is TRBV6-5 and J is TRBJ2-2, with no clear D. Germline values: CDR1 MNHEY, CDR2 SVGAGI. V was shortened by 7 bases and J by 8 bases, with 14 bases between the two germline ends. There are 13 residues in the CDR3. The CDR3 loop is CASTRILGGELFF. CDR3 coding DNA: TGTGCCAGCACAAGGATTCTCGGGGGGGAGCTGTTTTTT.

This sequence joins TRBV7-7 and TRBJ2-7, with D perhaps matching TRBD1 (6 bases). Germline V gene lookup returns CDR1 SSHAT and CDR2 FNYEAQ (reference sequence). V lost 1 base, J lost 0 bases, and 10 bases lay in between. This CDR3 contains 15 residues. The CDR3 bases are TGTGCCAGCAGCTTAGAGACAGGAAGCTCCTACGAGCAGTACTTC. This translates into CASSLETGSSYEQYF.

The CDR3 sequence is CASRAIGTADEQYF. CDR3 in DNA: TGTGCCAGCAGAGCCATAGGGACCGCCGACGAGCAGTACTTC. The chain uses TRBV28 and TRBJ2-7, with D possibly being TRBD1 or TRBD2 (5 bases each). Trimming left V 6 bases short and J 5 bases short, with 17 bases between. CDR1 is MDHEN, CDR2 SYDVKM, per germline. The CDR3 loop spans 14 amino acids.

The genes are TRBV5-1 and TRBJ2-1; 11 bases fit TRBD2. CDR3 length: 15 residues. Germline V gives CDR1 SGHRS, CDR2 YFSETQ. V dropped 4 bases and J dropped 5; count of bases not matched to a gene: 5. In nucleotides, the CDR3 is TGCGCCAGCAGCCCGACTAGCGGGGCCAACAATGAGCAGTTCTTC. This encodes CASSPTSGANNEQFF.

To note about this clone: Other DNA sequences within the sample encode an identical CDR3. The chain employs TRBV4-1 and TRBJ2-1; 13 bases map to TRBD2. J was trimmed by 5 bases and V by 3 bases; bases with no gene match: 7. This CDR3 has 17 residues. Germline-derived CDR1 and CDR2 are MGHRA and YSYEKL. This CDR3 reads CASSQAPGTSGNNEQFF. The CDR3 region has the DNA TGCGCCAGCAGCCAGGCCCCCGGGACTAGCGGGAACAATGAGCAGTTCTTC.

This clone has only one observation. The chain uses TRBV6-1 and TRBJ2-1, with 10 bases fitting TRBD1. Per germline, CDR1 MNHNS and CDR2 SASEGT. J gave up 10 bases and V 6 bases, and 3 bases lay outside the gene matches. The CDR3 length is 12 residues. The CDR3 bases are TGTGCCAGCAGAGACAGGGGGCAAGAGCAGTTCTTC. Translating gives CASRDRGQEQFF.